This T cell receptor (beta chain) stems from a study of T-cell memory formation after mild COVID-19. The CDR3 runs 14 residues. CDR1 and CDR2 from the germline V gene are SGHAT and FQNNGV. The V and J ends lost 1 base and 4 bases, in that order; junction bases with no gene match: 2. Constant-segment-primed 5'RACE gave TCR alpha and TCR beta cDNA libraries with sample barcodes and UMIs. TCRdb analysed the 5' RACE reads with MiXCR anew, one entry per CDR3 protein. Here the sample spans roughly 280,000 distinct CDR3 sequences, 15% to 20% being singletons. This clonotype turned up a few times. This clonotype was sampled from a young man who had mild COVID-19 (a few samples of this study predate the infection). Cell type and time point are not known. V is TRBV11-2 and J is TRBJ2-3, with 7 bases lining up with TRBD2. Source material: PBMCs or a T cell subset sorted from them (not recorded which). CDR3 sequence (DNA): TGTGCCAGCAGCTTAGGGACTAGGGCAGATACGCAGTATTTT. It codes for CASSLGTRADTQYF.